This is a list of T cell receptor beta chains from one sample in a study of T cells after yellow fever vaccination. TCRdb ran MiXCR on the 5' RACE reads and lists one entry per CDR3 protein. There are hundreds of thousands of distinct CDR3 sequences in the sample; around 4% occur only once, and around 24% lies in the top ten. The source was PBMCs, collected on the day of the yellow fever booster vaccination. The receptors stem from a man aged 18 to 30 who received the YFV17D yellow fever vaccine. Each CDR3 is given with its conserved first and last residue. Fields, in order: V gene, clone size, D gene, J gene, CDR3 protein, CDR3 DNA. D genes are given only for firm matches. Expanded clones get a size class; other rows say once, few or many, or leave the size out.

V: TRBV5-1
size: few
D: -
J: TRBJ2-5
CDR3: CASSFGRAYQETQYF
DNA: TGCGCCAGCAGCTTCGGCAGAGCCTACCAAGAGACCCAGTACTTC

V: TRBV5-1
size: many
D: -
J: TRBJ2-6
CDR3: CASSPPSSGANVLTF
DNA: TGCGCCAGCAGCCCACCCAGCTCTGGGGCCAACGTCCTGACTTTC

V: TRBV5-6
size: -
D: -
J: TRBJ2-7
CDR3: CATTGGSSYEQYF
DNA: TGTGCCACCACGGGCGGCAGCTCCTACGAGCAGTACTTC

V: TRBV24-1
size: few
D: TRBD2
J: TRBJ2-1
CDR3: CATSDSKRGGSYNEQFF
DNA: TGTGCCACCAGTGATTCTAAACGGGGGGGCTCGTACAATGAGCAGTTCTTC

V: TRBV12-3/TRBV12-4
size: -
D: -
J: TRBJ2-5
CDR3: CASSLNRGGLKTQYF
DNA: TGTGCCAGCAGCCTTAACAGGGGAGGTTTAAAGACCCAGTACTTC

V: TRBV7-8
size: few
D: -
J: TRBJ1-5
CDR3: CASSLVGKWFQPQHF
DNA: TGTGCCAGCAGCTTAGTAGGGAAATGGTTTCAGCCCCAGCATTTT

V: TRBV2
size: -
D: TRBD1
J: TRBJ1-6
CDR3: CASSRDRGQNSPLHF
DNA: TGTGCCAGCAGCCGCGACAGGGGACAGAATTCACCCCTCCACTTT

V: TRBV28
size: few
D: TRBD1
J: TRBJ1-3
CDR3: CASSSPQGESGNTIYF
DNA: TGTGCCAGCAGCTCCCCACAGGGGGAGTCTGGAAACACCATATATTTT

V: TRBV6-5
size: -
D: -
J: TRBJ1-1
CDR3: CASSFDLATEAFF
DNA: TGTGCCAGCAGTTTCGACCTAGCCACTGAAGCTTTCTTT

V: TRBV20-1
size: few
D: -
J: TRBJ1-2
CDR3: CTPEVFNYGYTF
DNA: TGCACCCCGGAGGTTTTTAACTATGGCTACACCTTC

V: TRBV5-1
size: many
D: -
J: TRBJ2-5
CDR3: CASSPAGAGAYQETQYF
DNA: TGCGCCAGCAGCCCCGCCGGGGCGGGGGCTTATCAAGAGACCCAGTACTTC

V: TRBV4-3
size: few
D: -
J: TRBJ2-3
CDR3: CASSQETGSTDTQYF
DNA: TGCGCCAGCAGCCAAGAAACGGGGAGCACAGATACGCAGTATTTT

V: TRBV12-3/TRBV12-4
size: many
D: -
J: TRBJ2-1
CDR3: CASSLGPGDEQFF
DNA: TGTGCCAGCAGTTTAGGACCCGGCGATGAGCAGTTCTTC

V: TRBV11-2
size: few
D: TRBD1
J: TRBJ2-2
CDR3: CASSFATGVWTGELFF
DNA: TGTGCCAGCAGCTTCGCCACAGGGGTTTGGACCGGGGAGCTGTTTTTT

V: TRBV6-5
size: -
D: -
J: TRBJ2-3
CDR3: CASSYGREDTQYF
DNA: TGTGCCAGCAGTTACGGCCGGGAAGATACGCAGTATTTT

V: TRBV20-1
size: -
D: -
J: TRBJ2-2
CDR3: CSARGPGANTGELFF
DNA: TGCAGTGCTAGAGGACCGGGGGCGAACACCGGGGAGCTGTTTTTT

V: TRBV10-3
size: many
D: -
J: TRBJ2-5
CDR3: CAIAPGAPGETQYF
DNA: TGTGCCATCGCTCCAGGGGCGCCGGGAGAGACCCAGTACTTC

V: TRBV12-3/TRBV12-4
size: many
D: -
J: TRBJ2-3
CDR3: CASRADGTDTQYF
DNA: TGTGCCAGCAGGGCGGACGGGACAGATACGCAGTATTTT

V: TRBV5-1
size: few
D: -
J: TRBJ2-5
CDR3: CASRSGGMKTQYF
DNA: TGCGCCAGCAGAAGTGGGGGGATGAAGACCCAGTACTTC

V: TRBV7-2
size: -
D: -
J: TRBJ2-5
CDR3: CASSLGARGGETQYF
DNA: TGTGCCAGCAGCTTAGGGGCCAGGGGCGGGGAGACCCAGTACTTC

V: TRBV5-6
size: many
D: -
J: TRBJ2-1
CDR3: CASSLRPGAYNEQFF
DNA: TGTGCCAGCAGCTTGCGTCCAGGAGCCTACAATGAGCAGTTCTTC

V: TRBV7-3
size: -
D: TRBD2
J: TRBJ2-1
CDR3: CASSLLAGGLGEQFF
DNA: TGTGCCAGCAGCTTACTAGCGGGGGGATTAGGTGAGCAGTTCTTC

V: TRBV20-1
size: many
D: TRBD2
J: TRBJ2-3
CDR3: CSARAAGGTDTQYF
DNA: TGCAGTGCTAGAGCCGCGGGGGGCACAGATACGCAGTATTTT

V: TRBV14
size: few
D: TRBD2
J: TRBJ2-2
CDR3: CASSQPGLAVPGELFF
DNA: TGTGCCAGCAGCCAACCGGGACTAGCGGTCCCCGGGGAGCTGTTTTTT

V: TRBV9
size: -
D: -
J: TRBJ1-1
CDR3: CAISVVENTEAFF
DNA: TGTGCCATCAGCGTAGTGGAGAACACTGAAGCTTTCTTT

V: TRBV6-2/TRBV6-3
size: few
D: TRBD1
J: TRBJ1-2
CDR3: CASSYFSGQGANYGYTF
DNA: TGTGCCAGCAGTTACTTTTCGGGACAGGGAGCTAACTATGGCTACACCTTC

V: TRBV29-1
size: -
D: TRBD1
J: TRBJ2-2
CDR3: CSVRGQGVAGELFF
DNA: TGCAGCGTTCGAGGCCAGGGGGTAGCCGGGGAGCTGTTTTTT

V: TRBV12-3/TRBV12-4
size: many
D: -
J: TRBJ2-5
CDR3: CASSLRSGYQETQYF
DNA: TGTGCCAGCAGTTTAAGGTCAGGGTACCAAGAGACCCAGTACTTC

V: TRBV9
size: many
D: -
J: TRBJ1-1
CDR3: CASSVAGLPGTEAFF
DNA: TGTGCCAGCAGCGTAGCTGGGCTCCCTGGGACTGAAGCTTTCTTT

V: TRBV20-1
size: few
D: -
J: TRBJ2-3
CDR3: CSANHGIDTQYF
DNA: TGCAGTGCTAATCACGGAATAGATACGCAGTATTTT

V: TRBV10-3
size: -
D: -
J: TRBJ1-5
CDR3: CAIGEYSNQPQHF
DNA: TGTGCCATCGGGGAGTATAGCAATCAGCCCCAGCATTTT

V: TRBV29-1
size: few
D: -
J: TRBJ2-3
CDR3: CSVFWSTDTQYF
DNA: TGCAGCGTTTTTTGGAGCACAGATACGCAGTATTTT

V: TRBV12-3/TRBV12-4
size: many
D: -
J: TRBJ1-1
CDR3: CASSLRGPEAFF
DNA: TGTGCCAGCAGTTTAAGAGGTCCTGAAGCTTTCTTT

V: TRBV15
size: many
D: TRBD1
J: TRBJ1-5
CDR3: CATSRVPGQGYQPQHF
DNA: TGTGCCACCAGCAGAGTCCCAGGACAGGGGTATCAGCCCCAGCATTTT

V: TRBV7-9
size: few
D: TRBD2
J: TRBJ2-1
CDR3: CASSTRTSRYNEQFF
DNA: TGTGCCAGCAGCACCCGGACTAGCAGATACAATGAGCAGTTCTTC

V: TRBV20-1
size: many
D: -
J: TRBJ2-3
CDR3: CSARDLAGPDTQYF
DNA: TGCAGTGCTAGAGATCTTGCGGGGCCCGATACGCAGTATTTT

V: TRBV28
size: many
D: -
J: TRBJ1-6
CDR3: CASSFTGYSPLHF
DNA: TGTGCCAGCAGTTTCACAGGGTACTCACCCCTCCACTTT

V: TRBV12-3/TRBV12-4
size: many
D: -
J: TRBJ2-3
CDR3: CASRPSHGGEDTQYF
DNA: TGTGCCAGCAGACCCTCACACGGAGGGGAAGATACGCAGTATTTT

V: TRBV7-9
size: few
D: TRBD1
J: TRBJ1-6
CDR3: CASSTGTGHSPLHF
DNA: TGTGCCAGCAGCACCGGGACAGGCCATTCACCCCTCCACTTT

V: TRBV6-2/TRBV6-3
size: many
D: -
J: TRBJ1-5
CDR3: CASSYWAGSRNQPQHF
DNA: TGTGCCAGCAGTTACTGGGCAGGGAGCCGCAATCAGCCCCAGCATTTT